These 22 T cell receptor beta chains were all obtained from the same sample, sequenced in a study of cytomegalovirus exposure and HLA in healthy donors. Sequencing was performed with immunoSEQ multiplex PCR; in TCRdb, only in-frame clones are kept and a portion is missing. The repertoire holds about 150,000 clones, with around 90% as singletons. Sequenced sample: PBMCs. These receptors all come from a man younger than 30 in good health and CMV-seropositive.

This clone has a single count. The CDR3 sequence is CASSMMGNEQYF. Written as DNA, the CDR3 is TGTGCCAGTAGTATGATGGGCAACGAGCAGTACTTC. The V and J genes are TRBV19 and TRBJ2-7; D gene unclear. V was clipped by 3 bases and J by 5 bases, with 8 bases between them. The CDR3 loop spans 12 amino acids. Germline V lookup: CDR1 LNHDA, CDR2 SQIVND (reference sequence).

The CDR3 coding sequence is TGTGCCAGCAAGGTTCAGGATAACTATGGCTACACCTTC. The encoded protein is CASKVQDNYGYTF. The chain combines TRBV6-5 with TRBJ1-2; no reliable D call. Germline V CDR1 and CDR2: MNHEY, SVGAGI. This CDR3 region has 13 residues. Between the trimmed V and J ends, which lost 7 bases and 1 base, there was a span of 10 bases.

The V gene is TRBV28, the J gene TRBJ1-5; 10 bases fit TRBD1. V dropped 5 bases and J dropped 4; count of bases not matched to a gene: 5. This CDR3 spans 15 amino acids. Germline V gives CDR1 MDHEN, CDR2 SYDVKM. The DNA for the CDR3 is TGTGCCAGCAGTCCGGACAGGGGGGGGAATCAGCCCCAGCATTTT. Translation: CASSPDRGGNQPQHF.

The V gene is TRBV27, the J gene TRBJ2-7, with D maybe TRBD1 (6 bases). The V gene's germline CDR1 is MNHEY and CDR2 SMNVEV (reference sequence). Trimming left V 4 bases short and J 2 bases short, with 12 bases between. The CDR3 is 14 amino acids. CDR3 in DNA: TGTGCCAGCAGTTATTCCAGGGGTGCCTACGAGCAGTACTTC. This sequence encodes CASSYSRGAYEQYF.

The chain uses TRBV4-2 and TRBJ2-5; D might be TRBD1 (5 bases). V lost 1 base and J 5 bases, leaving 11 bases between the germline ends. Germline CDR1 is LGHNA and CDR2 is YNFKEQ. The CDR3 has 14 residues. CDR3 nucleotides: TGTGCCAGCAGCCAAGTGGACAAGCCGGAGACCCAGTACTTC. Protein product: CASSQVDKPETQYF.

This chain uses TRBV7-9 with TRBJ2-5; possible D gene TRBD1, 6 bases. Germline CDR1 is SEHNR and CDR2 is FQNEAQ (reference sequence). This CDR3 is built from 12 residues. V shed 5 bases and J shed 2 bases, with 6 bases lying between them. CDR3: CASSTGQETQYF. For the CDR3, the DNA is TGTGCCAGCAGCACAGGGCAAGAGACCCAGTACTTC.

The chain links TRBV27 to TRBJ2-7, with 8 bases fitting TRBD1. With 3 bases clipped from V and 3 bases from J, the junction kept 4 bases outside the gene matches. CDR1 and CDR2 from the germline V gene are MNHEY and SMNVEV (reference sequence). The CDR3 consists of 14 residues. The CDR3 loop is CASSLDREIYEQYF. In DNA form, the CDR3 reads TGTGCCAGCAGTTTGGACAGGGAAATCTACGAGCAGTACTTC.

CDR3: CASSVADRPPSYEQYF. CDR3 in DNA: TGTGCCAGCAGCGTCGCAGACAGGCCTCCCTCCTACGAGCAGTACTTC. V and J are TRBV9 and TRBJ2-7; a possible D gene is TRBD1 (6 bases). From germline, CDR1 is SGDLS and CDR2 YYNGEE. The germline V and J ends were trimmed by 2 bases and 0 bases, with 15 bases remaining between them. This CDR3 is 16 amino acids long.

The chain recombines TRBV5-6 with TRBJ1-1; D might be TRBD1 (6 bases). The CDR3 is 15 residues long. Germline values: CDR1 SGHDT, CDR2 YYEEEE. Trimming took off 4 bases at V and 2 bases at J, with 15 bases between the two ends. This chain's CDR3 is CASSLPGTTNTEAFF. CDR3 in DNA: TGTGCCAGCAGCCTCCCGGGGACAACCAACACTGAAGCTTTCTTT.

The chain uses TRBV4-1 and TRBJ1-1; D gene ambiguous. V lost 4 bases, J lost 0 bases, and 18 bases lay in between. The CDR3 spans 17 residues. Per the germline V gene, CDR1 is MGHRA and CDR2 is YSYEKL. CDR3 DNA: TGCGCCAGCAGCCTAGGAGGCGCCGAGGGAATGAACACTGAAGCTTTCTTT. Protein product: CASSLGGAEGMNTEAFF.

V gene TRBV6-1 combines with J gene TRBJ1-2; maybe TRBD1 (5 bases). Trimming cost V 4 bases and J 8 bases, with 14 bases left between them. Germline-derived CDR1 and CDR2 are MNHNS and SASEGT. CDR3 length: 13 residues. CDR3 sequence reads: CASSVGGGSGYTF. CDR3 sequence (DNA): TGTGCCAGCAGTGTCGGGGGTGGGTCGGGCTACACCTTC.

The chain carries TRBV19 and TRBJ1-2; D may be TRBD1 (6 bases). The V and J ends lost 9 bases and 2 bases respectively, with 13 bases between them. The length of the CDR3 is 13 residues. CDR1 is LNHDA and CDR2 is SQIVND in the germline V gene (reference sequence). The CDR3 coding sequence is TGTGCCAGCGGGGTGGGGGCAAACTATGGCTACACCTTC. Protein: CASGVGANYGYTF.

The chain's CDR3 is CASSPIGTGDQYEQFF. The CDR3 DNA reads as TGCGCCAGCAGCCCTATCGGGACAGGGGATCAATATGAGCAGTTCTTC. This rearrangement joins TRBV4-1 to TRBJ2-1; TRBD1 matches 10 bases. The length of the CDR3 is 16 residues. CDR1 and CDR2 from the germline V gene are MGHRA and YSYEKL. V dropped 4 bases and J dropped 8; count of bases not matched to a gene: 11.

The chain recombines TRBV2 with TRBJ2-2, with 7 bases fitting TRBD1. V lost 11 bases, J lost 4 bases, and 13 bases stayed unmatched. Germline loops: CDR1 SNHLY, CDR2 FYNNEI. The CDR3 is made up of 15 amino acids. CDR3 nucleotides: TGTGCCTCCCGGAAGGAGACAGGGAGCACCGGGGAGCTGTTTTTT. This translates into CASRKETGSTGELFF.

The chain's CDR3 is CASSYSKRASRFEQYF. CDR3 DNA sequence: TGTGCCAGCAGTTACTCGAAGAGGGCCTCCCGCTTCGAGCAGTACTTC. This chain uses TRBV6-5 with TRBJ2-7; tentative D call: TRBD2 (5 bases). The germline V gene encodes CDR1 MNHEY and CDR2 SVGAGI. Between the trimmed V and J ends, which lost 0 bases and 6 bases, there was a span of 18 bases. The CDR3 is made up of 16 amino acids.

The chain carries TRBV9 and TRBJ2-2, with D tentatively TRBD2 (6 bases). The germline CDR1 and CDR2 sequences are SGDLS and YYNGEE. Trimming shortened V by 4 bases and J by 3 bases, and 16 bases separated the two germline ends. CDR3 size: 16 residues. CDR3 nucleotide sequence: TGTGCCAGCAGCCCCCTAGGGAGGCAATACACCGGGGAGCTGTTTTTT. Protein product: CASSPLGRQYTGELFF.

The genes are TRBV29-1 and TRBJ2-7; perhaps TRBD1 as D (6 bases). Trimming cost V 5 bases and J 4 bases, with 9 bases left between them. CDR1 is SQVTM, CDR2 ANQGSEA, per germline. There are 11 residues in the CDR3. The CDR3 protein is CSVLQGYEQYF. As DNA, the CDR3 is TGCAGCGTTTTACAGGGATACGAGCAGTACTTC.

The count of this clone is one. The CDR3 here is CASTPAGTENTEAFF. The DNA of the CDR3 is TGTGCCAGCACCCCAGCCGGGACAGAGAACACTGAAGCTTTCTTT. The chain carries TRBV6-5 and TRBJ1-1; TRBD1 matches at 7 bases. This CDR3 region has 15 residues. Losses at the gene ends were 7 bases for V and 1 base for J; bases not matched to a gene: 9. The germline CDR1 and CDR2 sequences are MNHEY and SVGAGI.

This sequence joins TRBV27 and TRBJ2-7; 12 nucleotides agree with TRBD1. The CDR3 has 19 amino acids. The V segment lost 3 bases and the J segment 1 base; nucleotides outside the gene matches: 13. Per the germline V gene, CDR1 is MNHEY and CDR2 is SMNVEV (reference sequence). The CDR3 sequence: CASSLALGTGGARSYEQYF. The CDR3 DNA reads TGTGCCAGCAGTTTGGCCCTCGGGACAGGGGGCGCGAGGTCCTACGAGCAGTACTTC.

V gene TRBV14 combines with J gene TRBJ2-3; D ambiguous. This CDR3 has 14 residues. Trimming removed 1 base from V and 1 base from J, with 6 bases in between. The V gene's germline CDR1 is SGHDN and CDR2 FVKESK. The CDR3 nucleotides read TGTGCCAGCAGCCAAGCACAAGGCACAGATACGCAGTATTTT. It specifies CASSQAQGTDTQYF.

This clone came up once. The V and J genes are TRBV6-5 and TRBJ1-3; D remains ambiguous. The length of the CDR3 is 14 residues. V lost 0 bases and J lost 4, with 7 bases in between. From germline, CDR1 is MNHEY and CDR2 SVGAGI. The CDR3 DNA follows: TGTGCCAGCAGTTACTCGGCCCCCGGAAACACCATATATTTT. Encoded protein: CASSYSAPGNTIYF.

CDR3 protein: CASLPTVSGRWYEQYF. Here the CDR3 DNA reads TGCGCCAGCCTCCCGACCGTAAGCGGGAGATGGTACGAGCAGTACTTC. The chain combines TRBV10-2 with TRBJ2-7; 8 nucleotides agree with TRBD2. The V segment lost 8 bases and the J segment 4 bases; nucleotides outside the gene matches: 16. From germline, CDR1 is WSHSY and CDR2 SAAADI. There are 16 residues in the CDR3.